This T cell receptor (beta chain) derives from a study of cytomegalovirus exposure and HLA in healthy donors. Broader study findings: In a later analysis, first-cohort TCR clusters were found to tend to co-occur in the approximately 110 validation repertoires. Some public TCRs appeared in many individuals, while most sequences were rare. Some TCR beta chains (164 of them) were listed as cytomegalovirus-associated.

Germline V gene lookup returns CDR1 SNHLY and CDR2 FYNNEI. The CDR3 has 13 residues. Unmatched junction bases numbered 10, after V lost 10 bases and J lost 5 bases. With respect to this clone: The antigen is not known.

Profiled with immunoSEQ multiplex PCR; TCRdb holds only in-frame clones, not every one. The table includes 150,000 or so clones, over 80% detected once. The source is a man aged 25 to 40 in good health and CMV-seropositive. This sequence joins TRBV2 and TRBJ1-2; 7 nucleotides line up with TRBD1. Sequencing was done on a sample of PBMCs. DNA for the CDR3: TGTGCCAACTCTGGGACAGTTCTTTATGGCTACACCTTC. This codes for CANSGTVLYGYTF.